Listed here are 24 T cell receptor beta chains from one sample, sequenced in a study of shared clonotypes between healthy human individuals. The repertoire was sequenced with immunoSEQ multiplex PCR; TCRdb's copy has only in-frame clones and lacks some. The sample consists of around 510,000 clones, roughly 95% of them appearing once. The sample comprised naive CD4+ T cells sorted from blood. As for subset: CD45RA+ positively selected. These receptors all come from a woman aged 25-40 years in good health.

The chain is built from TRBV2 and TRBJ2-7; 8 nucleotides agree with TRBD2. Losses at the gene ends were 5 bases for V and 0 bases for J; bases not matched to a gene: 9. The CDR3 is made up of 16 amino acids. Germline loops: CDR1 SNHLY, CDR2 FYNNEI. This CDR3 reads CASSPDSGASSYEQYF. In nucleotides, the CDR3 is TGTGCCAGCAGTCCCGATAGCGGGGCCAGCTCCTACGAGCAGTACTTC.

V gene TRBV1 combines with J gene TRBJ1-5; the table's D call of TRBD1 was not tested on the DNA. TRBV1 is designated a pseudogene. This CDR3 contains 17 residues. CDR3 in DNA: TGCACCAGCAGCCGAGACCGGAAGGTAGGGGCGGATCAGCCCCAGCATTTT. Residues: CTSSRDRKVGADQPQHF.

V gene TRBV28 combines with J gene TRBJ1-4; 7 bases line up with TRBD1. V dropped 8 bases and J dropped 7; count of bases not matched to a gene: 7. This CDR3 spans 13 amino acids. Germline CDR1 is MDHEN and CDR2 is SYDVKM. This CDR3 reads CASRGGSGEKLFF. CDR3 DNA sequence: TGTGCCAGCCGAGGGGGCTCGGGTGAAAAACTGTTTTTT.

V gene TRBV2 combines with J gene TRBJ2-7, with D perhaps matching TRBD1 (5 bases). Germline V gene lookup returns CDR1 SNHLY and CDR2 FYNNEI. The CDR3 is 11 residues long. Trimming shortened V by 8 bases and J by 7 bases, and 12 bases separated the two germline ends. The CDR3 loop reads CASRQTEEQYF. Here the CDR3 DNA reads TGTGCCAGCCGACAGACGGAGGAGCAGTACTTC.

The chain recombines TRBV18 with TRBJ2-2; D is possibly TRBD2 (6 bases). With 5 bases removed from V and 3 bases from J, the gap between germline ends came to 10 bases. CDR1 is KGHSH, CDR2 LQKENI, per germline. This CDR3 spans 14 amino acids. The CDR3 protein is CASSSRRDTGELFF. The CDR3 DNA follows: TGTGCCAGCTCATCCAGGAGGGACACCGGGGAGCTGTTTTTT.

This clone is a singleton in its sample. V and J are TRBV5-6 and TRBJ2-7; D possibly corresponds to TRBD1 (6 bases). V was clipped by 4 bases and J by 7 bases, with 15 bases between them. CDR3 length: 13 amino acids. CDR1 SGHDT and CDR2 YYEEEE come from the germline V gene. This CDR3 reads CASSVRGPREQYF. CDR3 bases: TGTGCCAGCAGCGTCAGGGGCCCTCGGGAGCAGTACTTC.

The rearrangement links TRBV5-1 to TRBJ2-1; the match to TRBD1 covers 10 bases. The CDR3 extends over 15 amino acids. V lost 5 bases and J lost 8; bases outside the gene matches: 10. CDR1 SGHRS and CDR2 YFSETQ come from the germline V gene. The CDR3 bases are TGCGCCAGCAGTTTGATGGACAGGGGGTTCTATGAGCAGTTCTTC. Translation: CASSLMDRGFYEQFF.

This clone was counted once. This chain uses TRBV7-6 with TRBJ2-2; the match to TRBD1 covers 8 bases. The ends lost 6 bases at V and 4 bases at J; junction bases unmatched: 7. The CDR3 is 15 amino acids. Germline V gene lookup returns CDR1 SGHVS and CDR2 FNYEAQ. The CDR3, as DNA: TGTGCCAGCAGTATACAGGGGGTAGGCACCGGGGAGCTGTTTTTT. Translated, it gives CASSIQGVGTGELFF.

The rearrangement uses TRBV30 and TRBJ2-1; D gene uncertain. The germline V gene has CDR1 GTSNPN and CDR2 SVGIG (reference sequence). The V end was cut by 3 bases, the J end by 8 bases, with 14 bases between. The CDR3 is made up of 13 amino acids. The CDR3 DNA reads as TGTGCCTGGAGGCCTCACTTCAAGGATGAGCAGTTCTTC. It is translated as CAWRPHFKDEQFF.

This chain links TRBV2 with TRBJ1-1, with a possible D match to TRBD1 (5 bases). This CDR3 comprises 12 residues. Germline V gives CDR1 SNHLY, CDR2 FYNNEI. With 4 bases removed from V and 11 bases from J, the gap between germline ends came to 14 bases. The CDR3 bases are TGTGCCAGCAGTGGTGGGACCGGTACGGCTTTCTTT. Translating gives CASSGGTGTAFF.

This chain uses TRBV27 with TRBJ2-1; 8 positions match TRBD2. J gave up 1 base and V 4 bases, and 9 bases lay outside the gene matches. CDR3 length: 17 amino acids. CDR1 is MNHEY and CDR2 is SMNVEV in the germline V gene (reference sequence). This chain's CDR3 is CASSSWTSSRSYNEQFF. CDR3 nucleotide sequence: TGTGCCAGCAGTTCGTGGACTAGCTCCAGATCCTACAATGAGCAGTTCTTC.

This rearrangement joins TRBV11-1 to TRBJ2-1, with TRBD2 identical over 10 bases. V trimming: 1 base; J trimming: 9 bases; junction bases outside the gene matches: 6. CDR1 and CDR2 from the germline V gene are SGHAT and FQDESV (reference sequence). This CDR3 has 15 residues. DNA for the CDR3: TGTGCCAGCAGCTTAGTGCTAGCGGGAGAAGGTGAGCAGTTCTTC. This codes for CASSLVLAGEGEQFF. The full variable domain, rest sourced from reference TRBV11-1 and TRBJ2-1, is EAEVAQSPRYKITEKSQAVAFWCDPISGHATLYWYRQILGQGPELLVQFQDESVVDDSQLPKDRFSAERLKGVDSTLKIQPAELGDSAMYLCASSLVLAGEGEQFFGPGTRLTVL.

The rearrangement joins TRBV4-2 to TRBJ2-7, with 7 bases aligning to TRBD2. The ends lost 1 base at V and 3 bases at J; junction bases unmatched: 9. The germline gives CDR1 LGHNA, CDR2 YNFKEQ. This CDR3 comprises 16 residues. CDR3: CASSQVSAGVYYEQYF. CDR3 nucleotides: TGTGCCAGCAGCCAAGTATCGGCGGGAGTATACTACGAGCAGTACTTC.

CDR3 in amino acids: CASSHTDTQYF. The DNA of the CDR3 is TGTGCCAGCAGTCACACAGATACGCAGTATTTT. V gene TRBV28 combines with J gene TRBJ2-3; no firm D call. Germline CDR1 and CDR2: MDHEN and SYDVKM. There are 11 residues in the CDR3. The germline V and J ends were trimmed by 5 bases and 2 bases, with 2 bases remaining between them.

The chain has TRBV28 and TRBJ2-5; no definite D call. The J call may not be correct, given that the DNA end is closer to TRBJ2-7. Germline V gene lookup returns CDR1 MDHEN and CDR2 SYDVKM. This CDR3 has 13 residues. The CDR3 protein is CASSSPPADEQYF. CDR3 bases: TGTGCCAGCAGCTCCCCCCCCGCCGACGAGCAGTACTTC.

The chain couples TRBV28 to TRBJ1-2; no firm D call. In germline, CDR1 is MDHEN, CDR2 SYDVKM. The CDR3 spans 15 residues. Deletions cut 3 bases from V and 6 bases from J, with 17 bases between. The DNA for the CDR3 is TGTGCCAGCAGTTTTATTACGGGAACGCCCGATGGCTACACCTTC. The encoded protein is CASSFITGTPDGYTF.

The rearrangement joins TRBV27 to TRBJ1-1, with 7 nucleotides matching TRBD1. The V and J ends lost 6 bases and 4 bases, in that order; junction bases with no gene match: 11. The CDR3 is 15 amino acids. Germline assignment: CDR1 MNHEY and CDR2 SMNVEV (reference sequence). In nucleotides, the CDR3 is TGTGCCAGCAGAGACGTAGGGGGCCTGGGCACTGAAGCTTTCTTT. It encodes CASRDVGGLGTEAFF.

The chain recombines TRBV4-2 with TRBJ2-2; 9 bases are shared with TRBD1. In germline, CDR1 is LGHNA, CDR2 YNFKEQ. This CDR3 region has 18 residues. Germline trimming cut 3 bases from V and 2 bases from J; bases unmatched to any gene: 10. The CDR3 loop is CASSHGVADRGNTGELFF. CDR3 nucleotide sequence: TGTGCCAGCAGCCATGGTGTAGCGGACAGGGGTAACACCGGGGAGCTGTTTTTT.

The chain employs TRBV28 and TRBJ1-2; TRBD1 is a possible D gene (5 bases). V was shortened by 10 bases and J by 9 bases, with 18 bases between the two germline ends. The CDR3 has 12 amino acids. CDR1 MDHEN and CDR2 SYDVKM come from the germline V gene. CDR3 in amino acids: CATFTNRISYTF. In DNA form, the CDR3 reads TGTGCCACCTTCACCAACAGGATAAGCTACACCTTC.

The gene calls are TRBV29-1 and TRBJ1-1, with 8 bases fitting TRBD1. V gave up 8 bases and J gave up 4 bases; unmatched junction bases: 9. This CDR3 has 13 amino acids. Germline V lookup: CDR1 SQVTM, CDR2 ANQGSEA. In nucleotides, the CDR3 is TGCAGCCTCTCAGGGGGCGCGGGCACTGAAGCTTTCTTT. This gives the protein CSLSGGAGTEAFF.

The chain has TRBV27 and TRBJ2-3, with D possibly TRBD2 on 8 matching bases. Deletions cut 5 bases from V and 7 bases from J, with 22 bases between. The CDR3 covers 16 residues. CDR1 and CDR2 (germline): MNHEY, SMNVEV (reference sequence). CDR3 region: CASSRLAGQTGNTQYF. DNA of the CDR3: TGTGCCAGCAGTCGATTAGCGGGACAGACTGGAAATACGCAGTATTTT.

The chain uses TRBV18 and TRBJ2-3; 11 bases are a match to TRBD2. The CDR3 has 16 amino acids. Germline V lookup: CDR1 KGHSH, CDR2 LQKENI. The V and J ends lost 3 bases and 4 bases, in that order; junction bases with no gene match: 6. CDR3 region: CASSPSTSGSADTQYF. In DNA form, the CDR3 reads TGTGCCAGCTCACCGAGTACTAGCGGGAGTGCAGATACGCAGTATTTT.

The rearrangement joins TRBV19 to TRBJ1-1, with D possibly matching TRBD1 (6 bases). CDR1 and CDR2 from the germline V gene are LNHDA and SQIVND (reference sequence). There are 17 residues in the CDR3. Trimming removed 6 bases at V and 7 bases at J, with 27 bases between. CDR3 sequence reads: CASSERGGRKGRDEAFF. Here the CDR3 DNA reads TGTGCCAGTAGCGAGAGGGGGGGGCGTAAGGGAAGGGATGAAGCTTTCTTT.

The chain employs TRBV6-6 and TRBJ1-2; 12 bases map to TRBD1. Germline CDR1 and CDR2: MNHNY and SVGAGI (reference sequence). The junction had 5 bases not matched to a gene; V was cut back by 5 bases and J by 7 bases. The CDR3 is made up of 14 amino acids. As DNA, the CDR3 is TGTGCCAGCAGTCGGGGACAGGGGGCGCGTGGCTACACCTTC. It translates to CASSRGQGARGYTF.